This T cell receptor beta chain came from a study of blood T cell repertoires in COVID-19. Trimming took 5 bases from V and 2 from J, leaving 13 bases between them. Germline V gives CDR1 MNHEY, CDR2 SVGAGI. The CDR3 totals 15 residues. The protocol was immunoSEQ multiplex PCR, while the TCRdb copy is restricted to in-frame clones and leaves out a portion. This sample carries 75,000 to 80,000 clones, roughly 90% of them seen once, and the ten largest clones take around 9.8%. The source is a human donor in a cohort sampled during active COVID-19. The rearrangement joins TRBV6-5 to TRBJ1-5; TRBD1 is a possible D gene (5 bases). Sequencing used peripheral blood. The CDR3 sequence: CASSRGGGGNQPQHF. DNA for the CDR3: TGTGCCAGCAGTCGGGGCGGGGGTGGCAATCAGCCCCAGCATTTT.